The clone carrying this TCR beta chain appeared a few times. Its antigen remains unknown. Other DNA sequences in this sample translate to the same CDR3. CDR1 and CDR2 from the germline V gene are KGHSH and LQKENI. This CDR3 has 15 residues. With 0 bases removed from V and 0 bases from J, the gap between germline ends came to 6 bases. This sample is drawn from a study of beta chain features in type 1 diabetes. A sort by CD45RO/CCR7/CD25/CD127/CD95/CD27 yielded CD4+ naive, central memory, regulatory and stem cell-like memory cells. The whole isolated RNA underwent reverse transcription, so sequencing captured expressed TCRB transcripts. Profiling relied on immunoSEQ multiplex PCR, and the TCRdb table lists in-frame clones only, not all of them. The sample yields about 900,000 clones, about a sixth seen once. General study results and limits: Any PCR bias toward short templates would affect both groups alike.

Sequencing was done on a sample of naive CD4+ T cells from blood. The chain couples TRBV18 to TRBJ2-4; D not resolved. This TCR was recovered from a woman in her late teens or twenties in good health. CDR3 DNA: TGTGCCAGCTCACCACCTGGTTTAGCCAAAAACATTCAGTACTTC. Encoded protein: CASSPPGLAKNIQYF. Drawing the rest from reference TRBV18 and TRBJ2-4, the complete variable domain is NAGVMQNPRHLVRRRGQEARLRCSPMKGHSHVYWYRQLPEEGLKFMVYLQKENIIDESGMPKERFSAEFPKEGPSILRIQQVVRGDSAAYFCASSPPGLAKNIQYFGAGTRLSVL.